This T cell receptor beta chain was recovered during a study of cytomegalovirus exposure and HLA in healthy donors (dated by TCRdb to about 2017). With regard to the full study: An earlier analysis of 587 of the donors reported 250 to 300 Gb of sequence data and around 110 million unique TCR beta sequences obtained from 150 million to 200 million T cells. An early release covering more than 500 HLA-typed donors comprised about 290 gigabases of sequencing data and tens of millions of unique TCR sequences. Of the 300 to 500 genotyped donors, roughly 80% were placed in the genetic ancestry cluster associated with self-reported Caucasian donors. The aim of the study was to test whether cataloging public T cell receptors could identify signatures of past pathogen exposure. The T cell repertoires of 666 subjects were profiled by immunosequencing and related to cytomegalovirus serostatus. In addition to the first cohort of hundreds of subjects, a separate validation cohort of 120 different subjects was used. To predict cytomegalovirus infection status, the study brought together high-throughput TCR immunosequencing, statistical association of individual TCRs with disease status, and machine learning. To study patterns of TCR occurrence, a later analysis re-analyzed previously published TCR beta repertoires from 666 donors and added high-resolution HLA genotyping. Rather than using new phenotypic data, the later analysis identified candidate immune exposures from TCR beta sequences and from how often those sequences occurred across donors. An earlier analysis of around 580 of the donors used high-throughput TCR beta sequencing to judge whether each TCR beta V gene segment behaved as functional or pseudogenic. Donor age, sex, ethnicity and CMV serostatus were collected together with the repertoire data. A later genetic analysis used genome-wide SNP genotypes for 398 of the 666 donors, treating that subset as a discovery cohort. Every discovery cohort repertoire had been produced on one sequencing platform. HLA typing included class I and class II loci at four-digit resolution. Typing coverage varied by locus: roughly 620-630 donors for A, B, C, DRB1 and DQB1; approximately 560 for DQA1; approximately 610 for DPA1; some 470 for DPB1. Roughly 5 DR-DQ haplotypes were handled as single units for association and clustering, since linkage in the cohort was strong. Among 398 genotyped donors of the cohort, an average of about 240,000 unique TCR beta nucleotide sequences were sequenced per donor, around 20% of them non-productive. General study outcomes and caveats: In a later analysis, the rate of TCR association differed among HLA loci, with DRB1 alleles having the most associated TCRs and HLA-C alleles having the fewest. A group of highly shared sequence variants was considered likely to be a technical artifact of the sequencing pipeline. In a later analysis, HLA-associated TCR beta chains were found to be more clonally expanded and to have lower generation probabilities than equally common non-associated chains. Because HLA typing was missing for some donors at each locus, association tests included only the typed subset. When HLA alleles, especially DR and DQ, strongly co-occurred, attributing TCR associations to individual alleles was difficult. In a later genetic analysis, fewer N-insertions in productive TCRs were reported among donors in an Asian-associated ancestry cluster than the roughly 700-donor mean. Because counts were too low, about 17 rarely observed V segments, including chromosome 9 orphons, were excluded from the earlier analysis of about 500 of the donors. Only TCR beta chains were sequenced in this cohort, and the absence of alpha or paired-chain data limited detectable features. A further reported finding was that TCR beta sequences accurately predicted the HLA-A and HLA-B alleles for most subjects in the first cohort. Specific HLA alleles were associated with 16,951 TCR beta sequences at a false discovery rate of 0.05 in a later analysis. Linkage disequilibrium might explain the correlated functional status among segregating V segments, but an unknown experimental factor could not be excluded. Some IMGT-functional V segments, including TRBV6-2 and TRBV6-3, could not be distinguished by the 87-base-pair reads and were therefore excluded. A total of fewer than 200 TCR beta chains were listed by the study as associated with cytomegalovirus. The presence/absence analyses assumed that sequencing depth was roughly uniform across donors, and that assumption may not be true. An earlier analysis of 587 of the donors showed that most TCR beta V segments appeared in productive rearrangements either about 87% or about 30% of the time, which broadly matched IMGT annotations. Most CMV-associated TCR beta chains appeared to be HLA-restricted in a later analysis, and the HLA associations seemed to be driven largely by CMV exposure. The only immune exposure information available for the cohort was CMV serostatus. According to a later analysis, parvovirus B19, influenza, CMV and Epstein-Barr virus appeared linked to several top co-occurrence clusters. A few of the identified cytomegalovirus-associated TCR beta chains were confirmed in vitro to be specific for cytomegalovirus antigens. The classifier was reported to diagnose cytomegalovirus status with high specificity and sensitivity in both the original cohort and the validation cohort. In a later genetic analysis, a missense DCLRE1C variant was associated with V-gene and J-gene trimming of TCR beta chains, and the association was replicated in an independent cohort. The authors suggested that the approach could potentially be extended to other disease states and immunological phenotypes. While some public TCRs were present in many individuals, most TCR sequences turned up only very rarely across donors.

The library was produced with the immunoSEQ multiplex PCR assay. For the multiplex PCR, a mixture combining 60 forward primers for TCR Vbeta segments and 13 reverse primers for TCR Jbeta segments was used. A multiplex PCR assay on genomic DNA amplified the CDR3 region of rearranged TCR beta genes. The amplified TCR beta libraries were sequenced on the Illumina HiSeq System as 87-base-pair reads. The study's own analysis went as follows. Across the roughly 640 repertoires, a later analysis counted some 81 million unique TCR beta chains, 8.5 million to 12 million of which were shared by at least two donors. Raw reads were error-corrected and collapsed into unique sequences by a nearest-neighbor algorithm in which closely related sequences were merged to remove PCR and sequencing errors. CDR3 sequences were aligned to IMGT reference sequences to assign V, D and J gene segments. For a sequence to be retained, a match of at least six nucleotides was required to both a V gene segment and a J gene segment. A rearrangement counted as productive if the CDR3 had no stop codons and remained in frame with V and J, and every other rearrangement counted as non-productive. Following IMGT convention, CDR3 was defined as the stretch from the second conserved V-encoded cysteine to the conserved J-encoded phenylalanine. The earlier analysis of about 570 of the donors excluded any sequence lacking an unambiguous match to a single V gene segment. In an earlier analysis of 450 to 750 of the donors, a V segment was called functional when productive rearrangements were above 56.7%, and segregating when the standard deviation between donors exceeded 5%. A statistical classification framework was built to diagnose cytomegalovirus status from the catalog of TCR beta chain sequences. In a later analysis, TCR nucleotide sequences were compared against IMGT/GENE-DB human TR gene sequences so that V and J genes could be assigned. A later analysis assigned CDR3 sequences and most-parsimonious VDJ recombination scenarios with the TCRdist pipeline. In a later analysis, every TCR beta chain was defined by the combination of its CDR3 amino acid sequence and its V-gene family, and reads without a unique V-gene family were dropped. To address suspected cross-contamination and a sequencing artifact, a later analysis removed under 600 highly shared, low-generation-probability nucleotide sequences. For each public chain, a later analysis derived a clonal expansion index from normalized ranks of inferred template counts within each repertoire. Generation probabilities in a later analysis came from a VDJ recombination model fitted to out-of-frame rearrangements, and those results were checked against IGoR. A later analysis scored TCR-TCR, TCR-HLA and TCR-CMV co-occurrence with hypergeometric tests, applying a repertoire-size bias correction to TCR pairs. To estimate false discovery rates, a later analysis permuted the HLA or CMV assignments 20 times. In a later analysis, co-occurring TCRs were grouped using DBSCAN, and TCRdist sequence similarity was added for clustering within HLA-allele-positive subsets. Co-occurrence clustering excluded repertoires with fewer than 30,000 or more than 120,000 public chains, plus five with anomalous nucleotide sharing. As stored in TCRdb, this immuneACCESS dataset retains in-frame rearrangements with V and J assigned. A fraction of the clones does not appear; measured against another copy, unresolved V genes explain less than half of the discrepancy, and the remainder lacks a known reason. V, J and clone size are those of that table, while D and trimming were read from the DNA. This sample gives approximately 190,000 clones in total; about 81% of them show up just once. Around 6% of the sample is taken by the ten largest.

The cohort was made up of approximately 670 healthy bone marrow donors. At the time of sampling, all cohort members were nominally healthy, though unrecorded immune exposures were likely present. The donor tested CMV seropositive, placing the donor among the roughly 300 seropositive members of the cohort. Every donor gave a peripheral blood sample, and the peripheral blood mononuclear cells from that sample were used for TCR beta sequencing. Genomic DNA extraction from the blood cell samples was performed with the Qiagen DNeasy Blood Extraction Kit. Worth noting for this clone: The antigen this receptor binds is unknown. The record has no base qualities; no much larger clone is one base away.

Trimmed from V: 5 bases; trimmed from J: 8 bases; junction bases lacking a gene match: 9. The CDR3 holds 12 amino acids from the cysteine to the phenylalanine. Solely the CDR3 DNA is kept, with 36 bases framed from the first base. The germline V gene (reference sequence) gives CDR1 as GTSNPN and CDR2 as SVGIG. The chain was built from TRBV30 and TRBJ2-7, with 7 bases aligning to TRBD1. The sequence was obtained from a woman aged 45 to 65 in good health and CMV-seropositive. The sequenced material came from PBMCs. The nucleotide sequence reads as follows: TGTGCCTGGGGACCAGGGGGACCTAAGCAGTACTTC. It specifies CAWGPGGPKQYF.